Listed here is a single T cell receptor beta chain. As yet, its antigen is unknown. The data were taken from a study of T cell responses to AZD1222 COVID-19 vaccine. The protocol was immunoSEQ multiplex PCR, while the TCRdb copy is restricted to in-frame clones and leaves out a portion. The sample lists about 130,000 clones, about 82% occurring once. In germline, CDR1 is SGHAT, CDR2 FQDESV (reference sequence). Trimming took 5 bases from V and 6 from J; bases not matched to a gene: 12. CDR3 length equals 16 residues. Study-wide results and limits: Donors, mostly white British, included more females; clonal diversity was possibly underestimated. With two AZD1222 doses given, Spike-specific TCR breadth and depth both rose. Baseline testing showed seropositivity in only six or seven AZD1222 recipients.

This clonotype originated in an adult in good health. Sample: peripheral blood, taken on day 0 of AZD1222 vaccination. The chain links TRBV11-1 to TRBJ2-2; 7 nucleotides agree with TRBD1. CDR3 sequence (DNA): TGTGCCAGCAGCGATCTCGGGACAGAAAGACCCGGGGAGCTGTTTTTT. Translating gives CASSDLGTERPGELFF.